This T cell receptor (beta chain) was obtained from a study of cytomegalovirus exposure and HLA in healthy donors. About the research overall: From donors who were HLA-typed, an early data release held about 89 million unique TCRs. Study-level points and caveats: TCR beta V- and J-gene trimming, according to a later analysis, was linked to a missense DCLRE1C variant. Cytomegalovirus-associated status was assigned to 150 to 200 TCR beta chains.

With 6 bases removed from V and 4 bases from J, the gap between germline ends came to 7 bases. Germline CDR1 MNHEY, CDR2 SVGAGI. CDR3 length equals 12 residues. With 60 Vbeta and 13 Jbeta primers, the PCR was carried out. Profiling relied on immunoSEQ multiplex PCR, and the TCRdb table lists in-frame clones only, not all of them. The data show under 300,000 clones, 86% seen once. About this clone itself: What it recognizes is unknown.

The genes are TRBV6-5 and TRBJ2-1; no clear D. The TCR originated in a man in his forties or fifties in good health and CMV-seropositive. Material: PBMCs. The CDR3 sequence is CASSLPYNEQFF. CDR3 bases: TGTGCCAGCAGCCTACCGTACAATGAGCAGTTCTTC.